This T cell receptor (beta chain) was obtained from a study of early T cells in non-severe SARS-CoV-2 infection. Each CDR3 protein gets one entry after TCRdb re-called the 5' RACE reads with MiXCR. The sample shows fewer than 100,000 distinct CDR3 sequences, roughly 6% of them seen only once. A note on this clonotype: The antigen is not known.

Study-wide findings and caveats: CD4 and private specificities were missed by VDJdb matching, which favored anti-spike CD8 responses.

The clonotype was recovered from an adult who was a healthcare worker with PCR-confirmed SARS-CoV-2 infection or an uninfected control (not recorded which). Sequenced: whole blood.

The CDR3 DNA reads as TGTGCCAGCAGGCAAAATACCTACAATGAGCAGTTCTTC. Encoded protein: CASRQNTYNEQFF. V is TRBV6-1 and J is TRBJ2-1; D ambiguous. Trimming took off 6 bases at V and 2 bases at J, with 8 bases between the two ends. Germline CDR1 MNHNS, CDR2 SASEGT. This CDR3 region has 13 residues.